This T cell receptor (beta chain) is from a study of blood T cell repertoires in COVID-19. Study-wide background: From the United States, Italy and Spain came samples of acute and convalescent COVID-19. PBMCs, B-cell-depleted T cells, or T cells were the source of the cDNA or gDNA that made up the material.

The CDR3 is 16 amino acids. Germline assignment: CDR1 MGHRA and CDR2 YSYEKL. After removal of 2 bases from V and 7 bases from J, the junction contained 8 bases not matched to a gene. In the authors' workflow: Estimates of nucleated cell counts were drawn from the amplification of reference gene primers. Using immunoSEQ multiplex PCR, the repertoire was profiled, and TCRdb retains in-frame clones only, with some absent. D and trimming were read from the DNA, whereas the V and J calls and clone size are those reported in that table. The sample consists of fewer than 250,000 clones, about 83% of them appearing once.

Source material: peripheral blood. V gene TRBV4-1 combines with J gene TRBJ2-1; 10 bases agree with TRBD2. This TCR was recovered from a human donor in a cohort sampled during active COVID-19. DNA for the CDR3: TGCGCCAGCAGCCAATCCCTAGCGGGAGTTAGGAATGAGCAGTTCTTC. It translates to CASSQSLAGVRNEQFF.